The source of this TCR beta chain is a study of control samples from healthy donors and cancer patients. This clone was counted between two and nine times. Data came from immunoSEQ multiplex PCR; TCRdb stores just in-frame clones and leaves some out. The repertoire holds roughly 120,000 clones, with about 93% as singletons. Sequenced: PBMCs. The receptor was derived from a man in his fifties or sixties with head and neck cancer.

The CDR3 spells CASSVGVGLGSSYEQYF. In DNA, the CDR3 is TGTGCCAGCAGCGTAGGGGTGGGACTAGGGAGCTCCTACGAGCAGTACTTC. The chain combines TRBV9 with TRBJ2-7; 8 nucleotides align to TRBD2. The CDR3 runs 17 residues. After removal of 0 bases from V and 0 bases from J, the junction contained 8 bases not matched to a gene. The germline CDR1 and CDR2 sequences are SGDLS and YYNGEE.